These 7 T cell receptor beta chains share one sample of origin, sequenced in a study of vaccination and CD4 T cells after COVID-19. Researchers used the Oncomine TCR Beta short-read assay to sequence DNA from cultured CD4+ T cells. TCRdb itself ran the PCR reads through MiXCR, one entry per CDR3 protein. The data show around 8,000 distinct CDR3 sequences, roughly 52% seen once. Antigen specificity for these receptors is unknown. Treatment defined: approximately 11-day PBMC culture with coronavirus spike peptide pools or control peptides (ViraFEST assay). During the years 2011-2018, before the COVID-19 pandemic, the unexposed donor's CD4+ T cells were collected. The specimen sequenced was CD4+ T cells from blood, cultured in vitro. These receptors were taken from a human donor in good health.

The chain carries TRBV2 and TRBJ1-2, with 8 bases aligning to TRBD1. V lost 8 bases, J lost 7 bases, and 9 bases stayed unmatched. The CDR3 consists of 13 residues. Germline values: CDR1 SNHLY, CDR2 FYNNEI. CDR3 in amino acids: CASDPGQAFGYTF. As DNA, the CDR3 is TGTGCCAGCGATCCGGGACAGGCTTTTGGCTACACCTTC.

This clonotype has just a few counts. V usage is TRBV27 and J usage is TRBJ2-1; 12 bases line up with TRBD2. The CDR3 sequence is 16 residues long. Germline CDR1 reads MNHEY; CDR2 reads SMNVEV (reference sequence). Losses at the gene ends were 4 bases for V and 8 bases for J; bases not matched to a gene: 9. CDR3 loop: CASSYLAGGPADEQFF. CDR3 in DNA: TGTGCCAGCAGTTACCTAGCGGGGGGGCCCGCAGATGAGCAGTTCTTC.

J is TRBJ1-6 and V is TRBV5-1; 8 bases are shared with TRBD1. This CDR3 region has 15 residues. The trim removed 2 bases at V and 5 bases at J, leaving 3 bases unmatched. Germline V lookup: CDR1 SGHRS, CDR2 YFSETQ. CDR3 amino acids: CASSFGQGNNSPLHF. The CDR3 DNA is TGCGCCAGCAGCTTCGGACAGGGTAATAATTCACCCCTCCACTTT.

The V gene is TRBV6-1, the J gene TRBJ2-1; D gene unclear. This CDR3 contains 14 residues. Germline CDR1 and CDR2: MNHNS and SASEGT. Trimming removed 5 bases at V and 0 bases at J, with 8 bases between. This CDR3 reads CASSQISSYNEQFF. CDR3 sequence (DNA): TGTGCCAGCAGTCAAATTAGCTCCTACAATGAGCAGTTCTTC.

The J gene is TRBJ2-1, the V gene TRBV5-6; a possible D gene is TRBD1 (6 bases). V lost 0 bases, J lost 2 bases, and 9 bases lay in between. The CDR3 has 15 residues. Germline V gene sequence: CDR1 SGHDT, CDR2 YYEEEE. CDR3: CASSLEGVAYNEQFF. CDR3 sequence (DNA): TGTGCCAGCAGCTTGGAGGGGGTCGCCTACAATGAGCAGTTCTTC.

V is TRBV6-1 and J is TRBJ2-3; weak D call: TRBD1 (7 bases). Germline assignment: CDR1 MNHNS and CDR2 SASEGT. This CDR3 spans 12 amino acids. The V end lost 11 bases, the J end lost 4 bases, and 13 bases lay between the germline ends. In nucleotides, the CDR3 is TGTGCCGTCAGGGGGGCAGCAGATACGCAGTATTTT. Translated, it gives CAVRGAADTQYF.

This chain connects TRBV7-2 to TRBJ2-4; D gene uncertain. The CDR3 runs to 14 residues. V lost 3 bases and J 2 bases, leaving 8 bases between the germline ends. The germline V gene encodes CDR1 SGHTA and CDR2 FQGNSA. The CDR3 bases are TGTGCCAGCAGCTTCAGCTTATCCAAAAACATTCAGTACTTC. It yields the protein CASSFSLSKNIQYF.